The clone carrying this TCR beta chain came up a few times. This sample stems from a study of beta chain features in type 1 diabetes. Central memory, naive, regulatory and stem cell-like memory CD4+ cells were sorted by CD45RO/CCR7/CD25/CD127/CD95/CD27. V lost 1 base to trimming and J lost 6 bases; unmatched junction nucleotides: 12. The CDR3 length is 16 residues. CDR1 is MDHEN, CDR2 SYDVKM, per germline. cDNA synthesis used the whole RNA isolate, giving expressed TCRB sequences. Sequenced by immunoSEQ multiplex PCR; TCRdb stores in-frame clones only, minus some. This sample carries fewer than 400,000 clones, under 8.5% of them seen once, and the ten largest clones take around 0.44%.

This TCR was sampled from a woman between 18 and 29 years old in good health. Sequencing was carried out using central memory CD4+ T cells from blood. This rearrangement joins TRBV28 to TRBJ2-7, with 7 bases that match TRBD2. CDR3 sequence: CASSLSRIVSGGEQYF. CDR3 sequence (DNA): TGTGCCAGCAGTTTATCCCGAATTGTGTCGGGGGGCGAGCAGTACTTC.